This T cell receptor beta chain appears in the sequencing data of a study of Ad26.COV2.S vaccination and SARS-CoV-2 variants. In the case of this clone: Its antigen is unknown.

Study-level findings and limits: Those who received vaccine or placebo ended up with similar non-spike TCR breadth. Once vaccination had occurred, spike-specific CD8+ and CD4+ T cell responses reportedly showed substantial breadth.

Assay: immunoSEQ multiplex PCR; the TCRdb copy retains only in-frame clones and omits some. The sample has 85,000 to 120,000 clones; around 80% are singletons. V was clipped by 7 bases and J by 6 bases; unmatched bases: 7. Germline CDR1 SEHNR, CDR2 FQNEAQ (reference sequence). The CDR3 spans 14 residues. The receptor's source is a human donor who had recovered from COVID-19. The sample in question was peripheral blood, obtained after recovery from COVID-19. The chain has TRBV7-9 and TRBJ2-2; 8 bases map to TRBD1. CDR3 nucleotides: TGTGCCAGCACTCAGGGGGCTTCGTCCGGGGAGCTGTTTTTT. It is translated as CASTQGASSGELFF.